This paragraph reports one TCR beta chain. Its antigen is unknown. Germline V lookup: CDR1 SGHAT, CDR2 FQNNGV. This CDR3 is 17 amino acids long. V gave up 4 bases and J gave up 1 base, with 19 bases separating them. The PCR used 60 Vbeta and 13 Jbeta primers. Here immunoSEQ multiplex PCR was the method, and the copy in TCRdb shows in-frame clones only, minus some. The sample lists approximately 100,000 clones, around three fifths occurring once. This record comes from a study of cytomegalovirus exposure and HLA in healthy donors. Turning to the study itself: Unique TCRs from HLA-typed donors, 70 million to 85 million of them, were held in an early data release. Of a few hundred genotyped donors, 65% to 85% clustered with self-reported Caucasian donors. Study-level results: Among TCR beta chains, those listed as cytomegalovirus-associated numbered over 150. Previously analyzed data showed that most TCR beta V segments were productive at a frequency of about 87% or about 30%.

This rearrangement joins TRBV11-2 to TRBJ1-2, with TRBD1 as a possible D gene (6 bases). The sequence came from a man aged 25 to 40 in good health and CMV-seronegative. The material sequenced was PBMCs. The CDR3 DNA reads TGTGCCAGCAGCTCCACCCGGGACAATAAACATAACTATGGCTACACCTTC. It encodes CASSSTRDNKHNYGYTF.